This TCR beta chain derives from a study of identical twins. Template switching, a step in the protocol, added a universal primer site, and cDNA carried unique molecular identifiers. TCRdb passed the 5' RACE reads through MiXCR, listing each CDR3 protein once. The sample holds 500,000 to 650,000 distinct CDR3 sequences, about 7.6% seen once. This CDR3 has 17 residues. After removal of 6 bases from V and 1 base from J, the junction contained 5 bases not matched to a gene. The germline gives CDR1 ENHRY, CDR2 SYGVKD. This clonotype was counted ten times or more. What it binds is not known. Study-wide findings and caveats: Less excess twin sharing appeared in beta out-of-frame sequences. Zero-insertion analyses were open to partial confounding by invariant MAIT and iNKT cells.

These same records also appear under a second study, on yellow fever vaccine responses in identical twins. That report adds: On the reported evidence, twins' vaccine T cell responses seemed partly convergent and partly personalized.

The rearrangement joins TRBV10-3 to TRBJ2-5; 16 positions agree with TRBD2. Sequencing used PBMCs. The clonotype comes from a woman under 30 in good health. CDR3 sequence (DNA): TGTGCCATCAGATCCGGGACTAGCGGGGGGGTCCAAGAGACCCAGTACTTC. It encodes CAIRSGTSGGVQETQYF.